These T cell receptor beta chains were read from a single sample in a study of shared clonotypes between healthy human individuals. Clones were read by immunoSEQ multiplex PCR, and TCRdb kept only the in-frame ones, dropping some. The sample lists fewer than 350,000 clones, roughly 87% occurring once. Sequenced sample: memory CD8+ T cells sorted from blood. The receptors derive from a man younger than 30 in good health. Both conserved end residues are part of each CDR3. The D gene is left open where the match is weak. Part of the rows lack a size; the others show once, few, many or a class for expanded clones.

V gene: TRBV5-4
J gene: TRBJ2-3
D gene: .
clone size: .
CDR3 protein: CASSTSPSGTDTQYF
CDR3 DNA: TGTGCCAGCAGCACCAGCCCCTCGGGCACAGATACGCAGTATTTT

V gene: TRBV7-9
J gene: TRBJ2-1
D gene: TRBD2
clone size: .
CDR3 protein: CASSLVRGGRRNNEQFF
CDR3 DNA: TGTGCCAGCAGCTTAGTGCGTGGCGGGAGGAGGAACAATGAGCAGTTCTTC

V gene: TRBV18
J gene: TRBJ2-1
D gene: TRBD1
clone size: .
CDR3 protein: CASSPRDRVSYNEQFF
CDR3 DNA: TGTGCCAGCTCACCACGAGACAGGGTGTCCTACAATGAGCAGTTCTTC

V gene: TRBV13
J gene: TRBJ2-1
D gene: TRBD2
clone size: many
CDR3 protein: CASSPGTSGATYNEQFF
CDR3 DNA: TGTGCCAGCAGCCCCGGGACTAGCGGGGCCACCTACAATGAGCAGTTCTTC

V gene: TRBV4-3
J gene: TRBJ1-4
D gene: .
clone size: .
CDR3 protein: CASSQDSAANSNEKLFF
CDR3 DNA: TGCGCCAGCAGCCAAGATTCCGCGGCAAATTCTAATGAAAAACTGTTTTTT

V gene: TRBV13
J gene: TRBJ2-7
D gene: .
clone size: .
CDR3 protein: CASSQGPLLYEQYF
CDR3 DNA: TGTGCCAGCAGTCAGGGACCCTTACTCTACGAGCAGTACTTC

V gene: TRBV13
J gene: TRBJ2-7
D gene: TRBD2
clone size: .
CDR3 protein: CASSPRTSGRISYEQYF
CDR3 DNA: TGTGCCAGCAGCCCCCGGACTAGCGGGAGGATCTCCTACGAGCAGTACTTC

V gene: TRBV5-1
J gene: TRBJ2-3
D gene: TRBD2
clone size: .
CDR3 protein: CASSLAFSGTSGFYTQYF
CDR3 DNA: TGCGCCAGCAGCTTGGCTTTCTCCGGGACTAGCGGGTTTTATACGCAGTATTTT

V gene: TRBV27
J gene: TRBJ1-1
D gene: .
clone size: .
CDR3 protein: CASSLWAGVGPTEAFF
CDR3 DNA: TGTGCCAGCAGTTTATGGGCAGGGGTGGGCCCCACTGAAGCTTTCTTT

V gene: TRBV27
J gene: TRBJ1-4
D gene: .
clone size: .
CDR3 protein: CASCQEPCNEKLFF
CDR3 DNA: TGTGCCAGCTGCCAGGAACCTTGTAATGAAAAACTGTTTTTT